These T cell receptor beta chains were read from a single sample in a study of T-cell reconstitution after alpha-beta-depleted transplantation in children. TCRdb passed the PCR reads through MiXCR, listing each CDR3 protein once. Here the sample spans some 500,000 distinct CDR3 sequences, about 31% being singletons. The input for sequencing was PBMCs from the stem cell graft donor, taken from the stem cell graft. Receptor source: a human donor who donated a stem cell graft to a child with aplastic anemia. Both conserved end residues are part of each CDR3. D genes are given only for firm matches. Expanded clones get a size class; other rows say once, few or many, or leave the size out.

CASSPSAAGGSEQFF TGTGCCAGCAGTCCCTCGGCGGCGGGAGGTAGTGAGCAGTTCTTC TRBJ2-1 TRBD2 TRBV6-2/TRBV6-3 - 15
CASSPGLSTDTQYF TGTGCCAGCAGCCCAGGACTGTCCACAGATACGCAGTATTTT TRBJ2-3 - TRBV7-2 many 14
CASSYRRPGVRRTEAFF TGTGCCAGCAGTTATAGGAGGCCAGGGGTGAGGAGGACTGAAGCTTTCTTT TRBJ1-1 - TRBV6-5 few 17
CASSLDLVSPAGYTF TGTGCCAGCAGCTTAGACTTGGTTTCGCCAGCGGGCTACACCTTC TRBJ1-2 - TRBV7-9 - 15
CASSPGLAGEFELFF TGCGCCAGCAGCCCGGGACTAGCGGGAGAGTTCGAGCTGTTTTTT TRBJ2-2 TRBD2 TRBV10-1 - 15
CASGKGTVTNEKLFF TGTGCCAGCGGTAAAGGAACAGTAACTAATGAAAAACTGTTTTTT TRBJ1-4 - TRBV6-1 - 15
CATSRTGTGFETDEKLFF TGTGCCACCAGCAGAACCGGGACAGGGTTTGAGACCGATGAAAAACTGTTTTTT TRBJ1-4 TRBD1 TRBV15 - 18
CAISGNREDTQYF TGTGCCATCAGTGGGAATCGAGAAGATACGCAGTATTTT TRBJ2-3 - TRBV10-3 - 13
CASSKESRPGYTF TGTGCCAGCAGCAAAGAGTCGAGGCCCGGCTACACCTTC TRBJ1-2 - TRBV21-1 - 13
CSASPSGLAGTDTQYF TGCAGTGCGTCTCCCTCGGGACTAGCGGGCACAGATACGCAGTATTTT TRBJ2-3 TRBD2 TRBV20-1 - 16